Described below is a single T cell receptor beta chain sequence and its context. Using immunoSEQ multiplex PCR, the repertoire was profiled, and TCRdb retains in-frame clones only, with some absent. The repertoire includes 250,000 to 350,000 clones, about nine tenths of them detected once, and 2.9% sits in the top ten. The entry originates in a study of blood T cell repertoires in COVID-19. Study in general: COVID-19 samples, acute and convalescent, were from the United States, Italy and Spain. Sources were T cells, B-cell-depleted T cells, or PBMCs; the material itself was cDNA or gDNA.

The V gene end was trimmed by 3 bases and the J gene end by 4 bases; junction bases not matched to a gene: 7. Germline values: CDR1 MDHEN, CDR2 SYDVKM. This CDR3 comprises 15 residues. Material: PBMCs or T cells enriched from blood (not recorded which). The genes are TRBV28 and TRBJ2-5; 8 bases are shared with TRBD1. The source is a woman in her 50s who had been exposed to COVID-19. The CDR3 DNA sequence: TGTGCCAGCAGTTTTGGGCAGGGGGCATTAGAGACCCAGTACTTC. This codes for CASSFGQGALETQYF.